This T cell receptor beta chain was obtained from a study of T cell responses to AZD1222 COVID-19 vaccine. The CDR3 has 12 amino acids. Germline V gene lookup returns CDR1 MNHEY and CDR2 SVGAGI. Trimming removed 5 bases from V and 10 bases from J; junction bases left unmatched: 4. This table comes from immunoSEQ multiplex PCR, and its TCRdb copy is limited to in-frame clones, with some not included. The sample includes approximately 80,000 clones, 85% to 90% of them seen just once. The gene calls are TRBV6-5 and TRBJ2-1, with 8 nucleotides matching TRBD2. The sequence was collected from an adult in good health. The sequencing used peripheral blood, collected on day 0 of AZD1222 vaccination. The CDR3 DNA reads as TGTGCCAGCAGTCCCGGGGGGGAGGAGCAGTTCTTC. The encoded protein is CASSPGGEEQFF.